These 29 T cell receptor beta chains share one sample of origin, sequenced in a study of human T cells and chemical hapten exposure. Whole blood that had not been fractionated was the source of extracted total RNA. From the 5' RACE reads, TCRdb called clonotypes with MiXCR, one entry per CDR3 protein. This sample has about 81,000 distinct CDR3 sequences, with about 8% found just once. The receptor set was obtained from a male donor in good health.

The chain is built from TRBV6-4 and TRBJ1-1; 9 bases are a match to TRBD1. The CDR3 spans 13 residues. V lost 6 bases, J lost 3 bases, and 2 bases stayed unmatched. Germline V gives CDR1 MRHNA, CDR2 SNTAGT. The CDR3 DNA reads TGTGCCAGCAGGGGACAGGGCGACACTGAAGCTTTCTTT. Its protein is CASRGQGDTEAFF.

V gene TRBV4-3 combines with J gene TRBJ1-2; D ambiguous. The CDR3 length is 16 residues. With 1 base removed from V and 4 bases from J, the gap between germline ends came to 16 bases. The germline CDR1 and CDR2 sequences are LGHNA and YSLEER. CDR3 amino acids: CASSQVPVLTGYGYTF. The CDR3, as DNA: TGCGCCAGCAGCCAAGTCCCGGTCCTGACGGGCTATGGCTACACCTTC.

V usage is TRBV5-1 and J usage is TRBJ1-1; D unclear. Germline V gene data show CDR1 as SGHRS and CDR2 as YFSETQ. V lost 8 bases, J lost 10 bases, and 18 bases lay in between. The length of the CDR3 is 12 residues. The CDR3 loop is CARPLPGSGAFF. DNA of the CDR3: TGCGCCAGACCCTTGCCAGGAAGCGGAGCTTTCTTT. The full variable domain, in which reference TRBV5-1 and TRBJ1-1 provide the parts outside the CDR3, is KAGVTQTPRYLIKTRGQQVTLSCSPISGHRSVSWYQQTPGQGLQFLFEYFSETQRNKGNFPGRFSGRQFSNSRSEMNVSTLELGDSALYLCARPLPGSGAFFGQGTRLTVV.

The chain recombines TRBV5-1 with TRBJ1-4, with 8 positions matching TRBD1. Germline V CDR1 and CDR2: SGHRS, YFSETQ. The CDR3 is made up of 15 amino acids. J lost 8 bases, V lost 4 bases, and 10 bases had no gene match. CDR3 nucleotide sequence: TGCGCCAGCAGCCAGACAGGGGATGGACAGGAAAAACTGTTTTTT. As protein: CASSQTGDGQEKLFF.

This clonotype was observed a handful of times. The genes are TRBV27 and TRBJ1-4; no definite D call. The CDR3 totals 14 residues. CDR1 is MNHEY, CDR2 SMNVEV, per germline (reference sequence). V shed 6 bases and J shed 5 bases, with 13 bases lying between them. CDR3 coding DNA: TGTGCCAGCAGCATTAACCCTACGAATGAAAAACTGTTTTTT. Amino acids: CASSINPTNEKLFF.

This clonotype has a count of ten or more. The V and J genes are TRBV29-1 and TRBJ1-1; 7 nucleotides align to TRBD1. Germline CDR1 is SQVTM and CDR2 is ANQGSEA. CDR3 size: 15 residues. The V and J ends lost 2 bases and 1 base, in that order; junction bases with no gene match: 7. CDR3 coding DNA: TGCAGCGTTGAATCTTGGACAGGACAGAACACTGAAGCTTTCTTT. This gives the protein CSVESWTGQNTEAFF.

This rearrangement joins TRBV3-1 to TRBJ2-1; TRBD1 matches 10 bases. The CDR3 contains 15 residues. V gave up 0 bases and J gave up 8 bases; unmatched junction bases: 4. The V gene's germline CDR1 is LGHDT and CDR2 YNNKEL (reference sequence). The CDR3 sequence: CASSQDLGTGDEQFF. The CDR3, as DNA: TGTGCCAGCAGCCAAGATTTAGGGACAGGGGATGAGCAGTTCTTC.

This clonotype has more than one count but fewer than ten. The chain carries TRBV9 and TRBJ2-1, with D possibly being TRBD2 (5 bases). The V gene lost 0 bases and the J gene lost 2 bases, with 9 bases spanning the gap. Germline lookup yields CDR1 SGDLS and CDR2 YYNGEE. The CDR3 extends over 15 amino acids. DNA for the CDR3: TGTGCCAGCAGCGTAGTGTCTAGCCCCTACAATGAGCAGTTCTTC. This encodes CASSVVSSPYNEQFF.

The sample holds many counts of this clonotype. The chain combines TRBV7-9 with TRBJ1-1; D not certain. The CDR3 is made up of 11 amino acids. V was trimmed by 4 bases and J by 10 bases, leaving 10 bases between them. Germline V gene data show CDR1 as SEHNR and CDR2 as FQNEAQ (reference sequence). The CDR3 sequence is CASSSSGGAFF. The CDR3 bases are TGTGCCAGCAGCTCCAGCGGAGGAGCTTTCTTT.

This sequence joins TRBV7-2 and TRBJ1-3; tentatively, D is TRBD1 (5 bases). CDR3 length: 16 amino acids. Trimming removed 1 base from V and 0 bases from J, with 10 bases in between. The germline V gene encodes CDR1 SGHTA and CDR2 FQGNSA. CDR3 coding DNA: TGTGCCAGCAGCTTAGTGGGACCTTCCTCTGGAAACACCATATATTTT. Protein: CASSLVGPSSGNTIYF. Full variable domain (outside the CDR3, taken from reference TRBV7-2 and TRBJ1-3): GAGVSQSPSNKVTEKGKDVELRCDPISGHTALYWYRQSLGQGLEFLIYFQGNSAPDKSGLPSDRFSAERTGGSVSTLTIQRTQQEDSAVYLCASSLVGPSSGNTIYFGEGSWLTVV.

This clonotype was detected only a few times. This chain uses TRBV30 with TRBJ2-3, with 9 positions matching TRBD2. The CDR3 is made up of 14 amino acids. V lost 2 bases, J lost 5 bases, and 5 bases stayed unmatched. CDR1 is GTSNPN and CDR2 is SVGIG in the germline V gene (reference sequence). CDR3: CAWSKREERDTQYF. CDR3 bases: TGTGCCTGGAGTAAGCGGGAGGAAAGAGATACGCAGTATTTT.

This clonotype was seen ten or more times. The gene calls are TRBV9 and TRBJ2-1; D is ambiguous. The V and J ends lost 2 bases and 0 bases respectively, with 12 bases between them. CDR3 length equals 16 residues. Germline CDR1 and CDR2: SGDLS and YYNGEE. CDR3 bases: TGTGCCAGCAGCGTCTTAGGGCAGAGCTCCTACAATGAGCAGTTCTTC. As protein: CASSVLGQSSYNEQFF.

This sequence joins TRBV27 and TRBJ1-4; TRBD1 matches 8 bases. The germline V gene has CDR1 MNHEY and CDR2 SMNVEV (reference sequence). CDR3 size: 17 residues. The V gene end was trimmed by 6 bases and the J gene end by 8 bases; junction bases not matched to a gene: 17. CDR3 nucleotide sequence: TGTGCCAGCAGCCCTACCGCAGACAGGGGCCTTCGAGAAAAACTGTTTTTT. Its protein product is CASSPTADRGLREKLFF.

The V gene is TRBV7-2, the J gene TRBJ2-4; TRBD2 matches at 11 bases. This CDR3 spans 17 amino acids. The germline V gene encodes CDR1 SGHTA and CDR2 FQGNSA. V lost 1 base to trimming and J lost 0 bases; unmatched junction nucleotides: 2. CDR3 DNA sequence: TGTGCCAGCAGCTTAGGTAGCGGGAGGGGAGCCAAAAACATTCAGTACTTC. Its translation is CASSLGSGRGAKNIQYF.

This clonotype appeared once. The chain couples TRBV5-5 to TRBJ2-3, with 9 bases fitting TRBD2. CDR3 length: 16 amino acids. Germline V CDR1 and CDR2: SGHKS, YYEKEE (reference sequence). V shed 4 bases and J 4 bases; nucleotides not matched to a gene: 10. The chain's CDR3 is CASSVRFSGSADTQYF. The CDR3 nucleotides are TGTGCCAGCAGCGTGCGGTTTAGCGGGAGCGCAGATACGCAGTATTTT.

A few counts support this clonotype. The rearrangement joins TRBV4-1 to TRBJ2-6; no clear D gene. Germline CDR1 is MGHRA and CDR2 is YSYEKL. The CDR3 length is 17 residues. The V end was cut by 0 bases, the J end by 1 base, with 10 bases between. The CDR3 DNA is TGCGCCAGCAGCCAAGAACGTGGGTGGTCTGGGGCCAACGTCCTGACTTTC. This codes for CASSQERGWSGANVLTF.

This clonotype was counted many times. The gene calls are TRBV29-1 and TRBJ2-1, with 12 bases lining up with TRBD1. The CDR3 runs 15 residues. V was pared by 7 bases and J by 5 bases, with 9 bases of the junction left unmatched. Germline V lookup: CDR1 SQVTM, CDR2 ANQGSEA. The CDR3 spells CSGTPGQGADNEQFF. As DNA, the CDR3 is TGCAGCGGTACCCCGGGACAGGGGGCCGACAATGAGCAGTTCTTC.

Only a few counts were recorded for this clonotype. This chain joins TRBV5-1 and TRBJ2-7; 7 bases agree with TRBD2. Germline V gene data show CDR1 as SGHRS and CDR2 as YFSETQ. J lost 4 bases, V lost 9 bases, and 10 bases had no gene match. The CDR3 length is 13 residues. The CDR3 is CATSRGERYEQYF. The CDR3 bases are TGCGCCACCAGTCGGGGGGAGCGGTACGAGCAGTACTTC.

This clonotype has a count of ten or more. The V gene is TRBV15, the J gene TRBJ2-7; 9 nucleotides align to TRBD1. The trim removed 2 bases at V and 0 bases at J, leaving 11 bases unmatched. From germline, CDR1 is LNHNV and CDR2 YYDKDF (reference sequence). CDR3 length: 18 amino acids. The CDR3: CATSRQTGGHISSYEQYF. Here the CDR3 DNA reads TGTGCCACCAGCAGACAGACAGGGGGGCACATTAGCTCCTACGAGCAGTACTTC.

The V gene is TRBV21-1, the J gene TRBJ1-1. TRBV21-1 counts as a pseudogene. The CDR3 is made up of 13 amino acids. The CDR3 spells CASRVAGYTEAFF. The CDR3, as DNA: TGTGCCAGCCGTGTGGCGGGATATACTGAAGCTTTCTTT.

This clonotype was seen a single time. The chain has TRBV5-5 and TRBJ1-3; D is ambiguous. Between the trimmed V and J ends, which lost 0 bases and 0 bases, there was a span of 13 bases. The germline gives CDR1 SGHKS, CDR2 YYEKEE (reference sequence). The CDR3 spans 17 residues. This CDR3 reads CASSLEYPPRSGNTIYF. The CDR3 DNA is TGTGCCAGCAGCTTGGAATACCCACCACGCTCTGGAAACACCATATATTTT.

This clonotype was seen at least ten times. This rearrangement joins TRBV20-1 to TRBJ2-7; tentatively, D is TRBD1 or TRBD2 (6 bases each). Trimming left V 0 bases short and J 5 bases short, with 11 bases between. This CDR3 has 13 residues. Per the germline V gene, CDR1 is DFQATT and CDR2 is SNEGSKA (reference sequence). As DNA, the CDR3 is TGCAGTGCTAGAGATCTTAGGGGGGACGAGCAGTACTTC. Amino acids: CSARDLRGDEQYF.

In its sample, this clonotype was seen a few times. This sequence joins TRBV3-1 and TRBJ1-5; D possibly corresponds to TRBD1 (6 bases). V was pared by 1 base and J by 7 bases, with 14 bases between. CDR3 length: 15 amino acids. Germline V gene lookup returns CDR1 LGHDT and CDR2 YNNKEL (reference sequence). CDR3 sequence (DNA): TGTGCCAGCAGCCAAGGGGTCCAGGGGACGCAGCCCCAGCATTTT. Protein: CASSQGVQGTQPQHF. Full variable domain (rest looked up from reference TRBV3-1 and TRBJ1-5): DTAVSQTPKYLVTQMGNDKSIKCEQNLGHDTMYWYKQDSKKFLKIMFSYNNKELIINETVPNRFSPKSPDKAHLNLHINSLELGDSAVYFCASSQGVQGTQPQHFGDGTRLSIL.

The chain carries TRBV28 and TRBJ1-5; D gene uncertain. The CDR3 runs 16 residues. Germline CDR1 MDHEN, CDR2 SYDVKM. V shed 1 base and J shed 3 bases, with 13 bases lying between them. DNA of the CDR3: TGTGCCAGCAGTTTATTTCCGAGGCGGGTCAATCAGCCCCAGCATTTT. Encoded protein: CASSLFPRRVNQPQHF.

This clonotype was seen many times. DNA for the CDR3: TGTGCCAGCAGTACCAGGGTTAGCTCCTATAATTCACCCCTCCACTTT. Translating gives CASSTRVSSYNSPLHF. The V call is TRBV27, the J call TRBJ1-6; possibly TRBD1 for D (5 bases). Germline CDR1 MNHEY, CDR2 SMNVEV (reference sequence). This CDR3 is built from 16 residues. Trimming stripped 5 bases from V and 0 bases from J, with 11 bases between.

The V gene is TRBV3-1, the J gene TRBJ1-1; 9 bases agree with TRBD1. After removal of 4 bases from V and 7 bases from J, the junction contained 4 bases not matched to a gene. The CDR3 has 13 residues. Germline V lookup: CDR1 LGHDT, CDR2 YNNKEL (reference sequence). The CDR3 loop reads CASSRGQGIEAFF. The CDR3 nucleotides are TGTGCCAGCAGCCGGGGACAGGGCATTGAAGCTTTCTTT.

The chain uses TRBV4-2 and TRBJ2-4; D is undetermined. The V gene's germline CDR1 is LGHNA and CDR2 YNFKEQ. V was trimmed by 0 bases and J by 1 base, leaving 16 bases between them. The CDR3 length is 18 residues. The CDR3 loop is CASSQDKVGSTAKNIQYF. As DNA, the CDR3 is TGTGCCAGCAGCCAAGATAAAGTGGGCAGTACGGCCAAAAACATTCAGTACTTC.

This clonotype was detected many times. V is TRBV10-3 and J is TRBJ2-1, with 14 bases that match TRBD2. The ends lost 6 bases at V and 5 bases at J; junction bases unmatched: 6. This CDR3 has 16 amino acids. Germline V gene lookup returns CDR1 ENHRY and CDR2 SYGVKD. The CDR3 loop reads CAIRRGLAGVNNEQFF. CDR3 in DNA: TGTGCCATCAGGAGGGGACTAGCGGGGGTTAACAATGAGCAGTTCTTC.

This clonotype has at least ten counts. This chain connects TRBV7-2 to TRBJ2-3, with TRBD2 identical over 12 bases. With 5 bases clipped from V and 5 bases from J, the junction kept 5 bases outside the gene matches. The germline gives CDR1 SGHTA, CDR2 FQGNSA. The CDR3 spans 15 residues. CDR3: CASSRLAGVGDTQYF. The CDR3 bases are TGTGCCAGCAGCAGACTAGCGGGAGTTGGAGATACGCAGTATTTT. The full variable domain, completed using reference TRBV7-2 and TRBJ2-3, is GAGVSQSPSNKVTEKGKDVELRCDPISGHTALYWYRQSLGQGLEFLIYFQGNSAPDKSGLPSDRFSAERTGGSVSTLTIQRTQQEDSAVYLCASSRLAGVGDTQYFGPGTRLTVL.